A selection of T cell receptor beta chains follows, all from one sample in a study of T cell responses to AZD1222 COVID-19 vaccine. Assay used: immunoSEQ multiplex PCR; TCRdb lists only in-frame clones, some missing. The sample yields over 150,000 clones, roughly nine tenths seen once. The specimen was peripheral blood, collected on day 0 of AZD1222 vaccination. The origin of the receptors is an adult in good health. The CDR3 runs from the conserved cysteine through the conserved F or W. The order of the fields is V gene, D gene, J gene, CDR3 protein, CDR3 DNA. D genes are given only for firm matches.

V gene: TRBV29-1; D gene: TRBD1; J gene: TRBJ1-2; CDR3 protein: CSVGQEYGYTF; CDR3 DNA: TGCAGCGTCGGACAGGAATATGGCTACACCTTC
V gene: TRBV4-1; D gene: -; J gene: TRBJ1-4; CDR3 protein: CASSQGFRATNEKLFF; CDR3 DNA: TGCGCCAGCAGCCAAGGTTTCCGGGCAACTAATGAAAAACTGTTTTTT
V gene: TRBV20-1; D gene: -; J gene: TRBJ2-7; CDR3 protein: CSASMDFKYEQYF; CDR3 DNA: TGCAGTGCTAGTATGGACTTCAAATACGAGCAGTACTTC
V gene: TRBV28; D gene: TRBD1; J gene: TRBJ2-7; CDR3 protein: CASSFPGQSYEQYF; CDR3 DNA: TGTGCCAGCAGTTTCCCGGGACAGTCCTACGAGCAGTACTTC
V gene: TRBV7-3; D gene: -; J gene: TRBJ2-1; CDR3 protein: CASSLAGALNEQFF; CDR3 DNA: TGTGCCAGCAGCTTAGCGGGGGCCCTCAATGAGCAGTTCTTC
V gene: TRBV5-1; D gene: TRBD1; J gene: TRBJ2-7; CDR3 protein: CASSSGTAYEQYF; CDR3 DNA: TGCGCCAGCAGCTCCGGGACAGCCTACGAGCAGTACTTC
V gene: TRBV21-1; D gene: -; J gene: TRBJ1-2; CDR3 protein: CAGWTYGYTF; CDR3 DNA: TGTGCCGGCTGGACATATGGCTACACCTTC
V gene: TRBV5-1; D gene: -; J gene: TRBJ1-2; CDR3 protein: CASSWDNYGYTF; CDR3 DNA: TGCGCCAGCAGCTGGGACAACTATGGCTACACCTTC
V gene: TRBV25-1; D gene: -; J gene: TRBJ1-3; CDR3 protein: CASSELLSGNTIYF; CDR3 DNA: TGTGCCAGCAGTGAACTCTTATCTGGAAACACCATATATTTT
V gene: TRBV5-1; D gene: TRBD1; J gene: TRBJ1-6; CDR3 protein: CASRWDRTNSPLHF; CDR3 DNA: TGCGCCAGCAGATGGGACAGGACAAATTCACCCCTCCACTTT
V gene: TRBV4-3; D gene: -; J gene: TRBJ1-4; CDR3 protein: CASSPQTGEKLFF; CDR3 DNA: TGCGCCAGCAGCCCGCAGACGGGTGAAAAACTGTTTTTT
V gene: TRBV6-8; D gene: -; J gene: TRBJ1-1; CDR3 protein: CARGPGFPTWNTEAFF; CDR3 DNA: TGTGCCAGGGGGCCGGGATTTCCGACTTGGAACACTGAAGCTTTCTTT
V gene: TRBV5-6; D gene: -; J gene: TRBJ1-2; CDR3 protein: CASSRNQGNYGYTF; CDR3 DNA: TGTGCCAGCAGCCGAAACCAGGGGAACTATGGCTACACCTTC
V gene: TRBV21-1; D gene: -; J gene: TRBJ1-6; CDR3 protein: CASSTPGQDNSPLHF; CDR3 DNA: TGTGCCAGCAGCACCCCGGGACAGGATAATTCACCCCTCCACTTT
V gene: TRBV6-5; D gene: TRBD1; J gene: TRBJ1-5; CDR3 protein: CASSTGTGQQPQHF; CDR3 DNA: TGTGCCAGCAGCACCGGGACAGGGCAACAGCCCCAGCATTTT